These 25 T cell receptor beta chains were all obtained from the same sample, sequenced in a study of control samples from healthy donors and cancer patients (dated by TCRdb to 2020 to 2022). The library was generated by the immunoSEQ multiplex PCR assay. This immuneACCESS table, as held by TCRdb, lists in-frame sequences with V and J called but not all clones. Of the missing ones, under half trace to an unresolved V gene in checked studies; the others have no known cause. The sample has fewer than 110,000 clones on record, roughly 89% of them singletons. The ten largest make up about a fifth of the sample. The sequenced material came from PBMCs. These receptors originate from a man aged 55 to 70 with lung cancer.

The chain couples TRBV29-1 to TRBJ2-1; D is possibly TRBD2 (6 bases). V was shortened by 6 bases and J by 6 bases, with 15 bases between the two germline ends. There are 13 residues in the CDR3. Germline assignment: CDR1 SQVTM and CDR2 ANQGSEA. The CDR3 is CSVVFGGVNEQFF. The CDR3 DNA sequence: TGCAGCGTCGTCTTCGGAGGGGTCAATGAGCAGTTCTTC.

In its sample, this clone was seen once. The chain joins TRBV19 to TRBJ1-3; unclear D gene. The CDR3 runs to 11 residues. Germline V gives CDR1 LNHDA, CDR2 SQIVND (reference sequence). V was cut by 5 bases and J by 3 bases, with 2 bases left in between. CDR3 loop: CASSLGNTIYF. CDR3 DNA: TGTGCCAGTAGTCTTGGAAACACCATATATTTT.

V is TRBV7-9 and J is TRBJ2-5, with D possibly TRBD1 on 6 matching bases. V lost 3 bases, J lost 2 bases, and 10 bases lay in between. This CDR3 comprises 14 residues. Germline V gives CDR1 SEHNR, CDR2 FQNEAQ (reference sequence). CDR3 in amino acids: CASSFNRGQETQYF. The CDR3 DNA reads as TGTGCCAGCAGCTTTAATAGGGGGCAAGAGACCCAGTACTTC.

The rearrangement uses TRBV4-1 and TRBJ1-1; D ambiguous. Trimming stripped 6 bases from V and 6 bases from J, with 14 bases between. The CDR3 spans 13 residues. Germline CDR1 reads MGHRA; CDR2 reads YSYEKL. The CDR3 region is CASSVGGFAEAFF. CDR3 nucleotides: TGCGCCAGCAGTGTCGGAGGGTTCGCTGAAGCTTTCTTT.

In nucleotides, the CDR3 is TGTGCCAGCAGCCGATTGGGCGGGGGGGCAAGCAATGAGCAGTTCTTC. Encoded protein: CASSRLGGGASNEQFF. The rearrangement uses TRBV3-1 (or the pseudogene TRBV3-2) and TRBJ2-1, with 9 bases lining up with TRBD2. From germline, CDR1 is LGHDT and CDR2 YNNKEL (reference sequence). With 4 bases clipped from V and 6 bases from J, the junction kept 10 bases outside the gene matches. The CDR3 length is 16 residues.

The rearrangement links TRBV6-5 to TRBJ2-3; 7 positions agree with TRBD1. The V gene's germline CDR1 is MNHEY and CDR2 SVGAGI. The CDR3 contains 14 residues. V shed 5 bases, J shed 1 base, and the junction held 3 bases outside the gene matches. DNA for the CDR3: TGTGCCAGCAGTCCTACAGGGGGCACAGATACGCAGTATTTT. Protein sequence: CASSPTGGTDTQYF.

The chain combines TRBV27 with TRBJ1-1; D possibly corresponds to TRBD1 (6 bases). The CDR3 runs to 13 residues. CDR1 and CDR2 from the germline V gene are MNHEY and SMNVEV (reference sequence). The V and J ends lost 6 bases and 3 bases respectively, with 11 bases between them. In DNA, the CDR3 is TGTGCCAGCAGCTCGGACAGTGACACTGAAGCTTTCTTT. Protein product: CASSSDSDTEAFF.

The chain joins TRBV18 to TRBJ1-2; D not certain. The V and J ends lost 0 bases and 8 bases respectively, with 10 bases between them. CDR1 KGHSH and CDR2 LQKENI come from the germline V gene. The CDR3 consists of 13 residues. CDR3 in amino acids: CASSPPEGRGYTF. The CDR3 DNA reads TGTGCCAGCTCACCACCTGAGGGCCGGGGCTACACCTTC.

V usage is TRBV5-1 and J usage is TRBJ2-6, with D perhaps matching TRBD1 or TRBD2 (5 bases each). V shed 6 bases and J shed 1 base, with 14 bases lying between them. This CDR3 is 16 amino acids long. The V gene's germline CDR1 is SGHRS and CDR2 YFSETQ. CDR3 loop: CASTGTLGSGANVLTF. The CDR3 coding sequence is TGCGCCAGCACCGGGACCCTTGGGTCTGGGGCCAACGTCCTGACTTTC.

The chain combines TRBV2 with TRBJ1-1, with 8 positions matching TRBD1. Germline V gene lookup returns CDR1 SNHLY and CDR2 FYNNEI. The CDR3 runs to 13 residues. Trimming took 6 bases from V and 6 from J; bases not matched to a gene: 6. This CDR3 reads CASSGTGYAEAFF. As DNA, the CDR3 is TGTGCCAGCAGCGGGACAGGATATGCTGAAGCTTTCTTT.

The chain carries TRBV27 and TRBJ1-6; unclear D gene. V lost 2 bases and J lost 7, with 9 bases in between. CDR1 is MNHEY, CDR2 SMNVEV, per germline (reference sequence). This CDR3 comprises 14 residues. CDR3 sequence reads: CASSLQKWNSPLHF. The CDR3 nucleotides are TGTGCCAGCAGTTTACAGAAATGGAATTCACCCCTCCACTTT.

As to this clone: Other nucleotide sequences from this sample produce the same CDR3. The chain links TRBV7-9 to TRBJ2-3; possibly TRBD1 or TRBD2 for D (5 bases each). The CDR3 runs to 15 residues. The germline V and J ends were trimmed by 1 base and 0 bases, with 8 bases remaining between them. CDR1 is SEHNR, CDR2 FQNEAQ, per germline (reference sequence). CDR3 nucleotide sequence: TGTGCCAGCAGCTTAGTTGGGGGTAGCACAGATACGCAGTATTTT. Translating gives CASSLVGGSTDTQYF.

The chain employs TRBV2 and TRBJ2-2, with TRBD1 identical over 7 bases. The CDR3 is made up of 14 amino acids. The germline CDR1 and CDR2 sequences are SNHLY and FYNNEI. J lost 0 bases, V lost 8 bases, and 3 bases had no gene match. CDR3 bases: TGTGCCAGCGATGGGACAGCGAACACCGGGGAGCTGTTTTTT. This translates into CASDGTANTGELFF.

The chain links TRBV5-1 to TRBJ1-5, with 10 positions matching TRBD1. The CDR3 contains 15 residues. Germline V CDR1 and CDR2: SGHRS, YFSETQ. The V gene end was trimmed by 2 bases and the J gene end by 2 bases; junction bases not matched to a gene: 1. The CDR3 DNA reads TGCGCCAGCAGCTTTGGGACAGGGGGCAATCAGCCCCAGCATTTT. It codes for CASSFGTGGNQPQHF.

The chain is built from TRBV6-5 and TRBJ1-2, with D tentatively TRBD1 (5 bases). There are 13 residues in the CDR3. Germline CDR1 MNHEY, CDR2 SVGAGI. Trimming took off 7 bases at V and 2 bases at J, with 11 bases between the two ends. For the CDR3, the DNA is TGTGCCAGCACGAGCAGGGTGAACTATGGCTACACCTTC. Encoded protein: CASTSRVNYGYTF.

The CDR3 region has the DNA TGTGCCAGCAGCTTAGGGGCAGGTGTGTACACTGAAGCTTTCTTT. Translation gives CASSLGAGVYTEAFF. The chain has TRBV7-9 and TRBJ1-1, with no clear D. The CDR3 is 15 amino acids. Germline V lookup: CDR1 SEHNR, CDR2 FQNEAQ (reference sequence). The germline V and J ends were trimmed by 1 base and 3 bases, with 12 bases remaining between them.

V gene TRBV10-1 combines with J gene TRBJ2-1; 8 bases map to TRBD2. Germline V gene data show CDR1 as WNHNN and CDR2 as SYGVQD (reference sequence). Trimming took 3 bases from V and 0 from J; bases not matched to a gene: 4. This CDR3 has 16 residues. The CDR3 sequence is CASSDGRGVSYNEQFF. The DNA of the CDR3 is TGCGCCAGCAGTGATGGGCGGGGGGTCTCCTACAATGAGCAGTTCTTC.

The chain joins TRBV7-3 to TRBJ2-1; possibly TRBD2 for D (5 bases). From germline, CDR1 is SGHTA and CDR2 FQGTGA. This CDR3 has 12 residues. V was pared by 7 bases and J by 7 bases, with 11 bases between. CDR3 in DNA: TGTGCCAGCACCTTTTCGGGGAATGAGCAGTTCTTC. Translated, it gives CASTFSGNEQFF. Filled out from reference TRBV7-3 and TRBJ2-1, the complete variable domain reads GAGVSQTPSNKVTEKGKYVELRCDPISGHTALYWYRQSLGQGPEFLIYFQGTGAADDSGLPNDRFFAVRPEGSVSTLKIQRTERGDSAVYLCASTFSGNEQFFGPGTRLTVL.

The J gene is TRBJ2-6, the V gene TRBV5-1; 9 bases map to TRBD2. Germline assignment: CDR1 SGHRS and CDR2 YFSETQ. The CDR3 consists of 18 residues. V was pared by 0 bases and J by 2 bases, with 6 bases of the junction left unmatched. CDR3 sequence reads: CASSLVSGGGPGANVLTF. In DNA form, the CDR3 reads TGCGCCAGCAGCTTGGTTAGCGGGGGAGGTCCTGGGGCCAACGTCCTGACTTTC.

The rearrangement uses TRBV18 and TRBJ2-1; D gene unclear. The V and J ends lost 2 bases and 0 bases respectively, with 8 bases between them. This CDR3 region has 15 residues. Germline V gives CDR1 KGHSH, CDR2 LQKENI. The CDR3 protein is CASSPEESSYNEQFF. CDR3 coding DNA: TGTGCCAGCTCACCAGAGGAAAGCTCCTACAATGAGCAGTTCTTC.

V gene TRBV3-1 (or the pseudogene TRBV3-2) combines with J gene TRBJ2-5, with 8 bases fitting TRBD1. CDR3 size: 15 residues. The trim removed 2 bases at V and 5 bases at J, leaving 7 bases unmatched. Germline CDR1 and CDR2: LGHDT and YNNKEL (reference sequence). The CDR3 region is CASSQFTGGTETQYF. The CDR3 region has the DNA TGTGCCAGCAGCCAATTTACAGGGGGAACGGAGACCCAGTACTTC.

DNA of the CDR3: TGTGCCAGCAGTTACTCGGACTTAGGTGGACAGGGAGACAATCAGCCCCAGCATTTT. It codes for CASSYSDLGGQGDNQPQHF. V and J are TRBV6-2 or TRBV6-3 and TRBJ1-5; 8 bases are a match to TRBD1. The ends lost 0 bases at V and 3 bases at J; junction bases unmatched: 13. Germline values: CDR1 MNHEY, CDR2 SVGEGT. This CDR3 has 19 residues.

The chain recombines TRBV6-6 with TRBJ1-2, with D possibly being TRBD1 (6 bases). This CDR3 contains 12 residues. Per the germline V gene, CDR1 is MNHNY and CDR2 is SVGAGI (reference sequence). The ends were cut back, 10 bases at V and 1 base at J, with 10 bases in the middle. The CDR3 loop reads CAIAQGNYGYTF. Written as DNA, the CDR3 is TGTGCCATCGCACAGGGTAACTATGGCTACACCTTC.

The chain couples TRBV6-6 to TRBJ2-7, with D possibly TRBD2 on 5 matching bases. This CDR3 spans 13 amino acids. The ends were cut back, 6 bases at V and 7 bases at J, with 16 bases in the middle. The germline V gene has CDR1 MNHNY and CDR2 SVGAGI (reference sequence). CDR3: CASSTARTREQYV. The CDR3 DNA follows: TGTGCCAGCAGCACCGCTCGTACTAGAGAGCAGTACGTC.

The chain links TRBV5-1 to TRBJ2-7, with TRBD1 identical over 9 bases. From germline, CDR1 is SGHRS and CDR2 YFSETQ. V dropped 3 bases and J dropped 4; count of bases not matched to a gene: 8. The CDR3 contains 15 residues. The CDR3 region has the DNA TGCGCCAGCAGCTCACTACAGGGGGCCGGGTACGAGCAGTACTTC. Translation gives CASSSLQGAGYEQYF.